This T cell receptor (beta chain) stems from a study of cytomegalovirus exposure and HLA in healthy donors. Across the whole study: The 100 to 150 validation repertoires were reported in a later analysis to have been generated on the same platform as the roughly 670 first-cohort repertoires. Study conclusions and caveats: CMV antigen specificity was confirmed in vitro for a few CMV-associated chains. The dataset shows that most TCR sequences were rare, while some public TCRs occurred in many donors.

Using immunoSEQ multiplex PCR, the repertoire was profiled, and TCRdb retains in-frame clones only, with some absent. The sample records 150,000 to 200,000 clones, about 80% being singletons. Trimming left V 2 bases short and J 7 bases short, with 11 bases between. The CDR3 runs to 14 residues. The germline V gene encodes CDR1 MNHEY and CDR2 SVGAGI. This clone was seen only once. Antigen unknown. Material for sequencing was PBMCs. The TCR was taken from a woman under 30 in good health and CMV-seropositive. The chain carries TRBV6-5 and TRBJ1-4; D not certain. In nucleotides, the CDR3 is TGTGCCAGCAGTTACCTCCAGGAAGGTGAAAAACTGTTTTTT. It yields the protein CASSYLQEGEKLFF.